The TCR beta chain described here comes from a study of vaccination and CD4 T cells after COVID-19 (dated by TCRdb to the early 2020s). Broadly, across the study: SARS-CoV-2 positivity had been established in the convalescent patients by nasal swab PCR, and mild disease was recorded in roughly 10 of these patients and severe disease in one. Six males and four females were included in the convalescent cohort, with two Hispanic individuals, seven Caucasians, two Asians and one multiracial person represented. Participants got two doses of the Pfizer-BioNTech BNT162b2 vaccine (n=8) or two doses of the Moderna mRNA-1273 vaccine (n=2). Post-COVID blood samples from convalescent patients were collected a median of around 100 days after diagnosis, with a range of 35 to 161 days. The time from the second vaccine dose to post-vaccine blood sampling had a median of roughly 70 days and ranged from about 14 to 250 days. Overlapping spike peptide pools from SARS-CoV-2 and from the common cold coronaviruses HCoV-NL63, HCoV-OC43 and HCoV-229E were used as culture stimuli. In control cultures, a CEFX viral epitope pool was used as positive control, an HIV-1 Nef peptide pool was used as negative control, or no peptide was added. The spike-specific CD4+ TCR repertoire was compared before and after mRNA vaccination in approximately 9 COVID-19 convalescent patients and a handful of infection-naive healthy vaccine recipients. What the research found in general, with its limitations: Only a relatively small number of convalescent patients were included in the study, and early timepoints following natural infection were not analyzed. Of the vaccine-specific clones found in convalescent patients, nearly all (304 of 307) were mono-reactive for SARS-CoV-2 spike instead of being cross-reactive with common cold coronaviruses. Among convalescent patients, a median about 86% of the SARS-CoV-2-reactive clones seen after vaccination appeared only after vaccination, which suggests priming specific to the vaccine. Although the median number of SARS-CoV-2-reactive clonotypes went up from roughly 20 after infection to 38 after vaccination, the increase was not significant.

As encoded in the germline V gene (reference sequence), CDR1 is LNHDA while CDR2 is SQIVND. V loses 4 bases, J loses 0 bases, and the germline ends lie 10 bases apart. Taken from cysteine to phenylalanine, the CDR3 has 15 residues. Only the CDR3 region is kept as DNA, spanning 45 bases read in frame from base 1. In regard to this clonotype: There is no known antigen for this receptor. No base quality values were provided; no much bigger clone lies one nucleotide off.

The method was PCR. At the Johns Hopkins FTIC core, DNA from the cultured CD4+ T cells underwent TCR sequencing with the Oncomine TCR Beta short-read assay. The QIAamp micro DNA kit was used to extract genomic DNA from the cultured CD4+ T cells. Oncomine TCR Beta libraries from cultured CD4+ T cells were pooled with unique dual indexes and sequenced on an Illumina iSeq 100. Regarding the original processing steps: Non-productive sequences were filtered out, and CDR3s that did not start with C, did not end with F or W, or were shorter than 7 amino acids were discarded. Antigen-specific clonotypes were identified with the MANAFEST web application by comparing peptide-stimulated wells with reference and other culture wells. An FDR below 0.05, an odds ratio above 5, and a productive frequency above 0.1% in at least two of three replicate wells were required for clones to be considered positive. A clonotype counted as cross-reactive if it showed significant expansion both in the SARS-CoV-2 spike wells and in at least one common cold coronavirus spike condition. Levenshtein distances (stringdist) and unrooted phylogenetic trees (ape) in R version 3.6.1 were used to assess CDR3 homology. TCRdb applied fastp at Q25 and MiXCR to the public reads, then kept only in-frame beta chains. Each record represents a unique CDR3 protein, reported with the most common genes and DNA among its rows. TCRdb's processing, not the authors', yielded these V and J calls. This sample lists approximately 10,000 distinct CDR3 sequences; over 70% were detected once. Together, the top ten hold around 9.9% of the sample.

The treatment or condition label corresponds to: approximately 9-day PBMC culture with coronavirus spike peptide pools or control peptides (ViraFEST assay). The ViraFEST assay was used in the study, in which antigen-specific T cells were expanded with peptide pools and expanded clonotypes were subsequently identified by TCR sequencing. The positive SARS-CoV-2 PCR tests of the convalescent patients were dated from March to December 2020, before the Alpha, Beta and Delta variants emerged in the United States. Each well held approximately 2 million PBMCs cultured in IMDM containing about 5% human AB serum and approximately 9.8 IU/ml IL-2, with around 9.2 ug/ml peptide pools added. On days 3 and 7, half of the culture medium was replaced with fresh IL-2-containing medium. CD4+ T cells were isolated after roughly 10 days of culture through negative selection using the EasySep CD4+ T cell isolation kit. PBMCs were separated from whole blood using Ficoll-Paque Plus gradient centrifugation and then either used fresh or cryopreserved at -140C. Each culture condition was generally run in triplicate wells.

Sequencing was carried out using CD4+ T cells from blood, cultured in vitro. This clonotype was sampled from a human donor who had recovered from COVID-19. The rearranged segments are TRBV19 and TRBJ1-5; the D gene assignment is ambiguous. The CDR3 protein sequence reads: CASSKSGTSNQPQHF. The bases are TGTGCCAGTAGTAAGAGTGGTACTAGCAATCAGCCCCAGCATTTT.